This T cell receptor (beta chain) was found in a study of control samples from healthy donors and cancer patients. This clone was counted once. V shed 6 bases, J shed 10 bases, and the junction held 19 bases outside the gene matches. The germline V gene encodes CDR1 SQVTM and CDR2 ANQGSEA. The CDR3 has 16 amino acids. Assay: immunoSEQ multiplex PCR; the TCRdb copy retains only in-frame clones and omits some. The sample contains 85,000 to 110,000 clones, around 89% of which appear only once. The chain combines TRBV29-1 with TRBJ2-1; 9 bases agree with TRBD2. The receptor was derived from a man aged 55-75 years with lung cancer. Input material: PBMCs. CDR3 sequence: CSVHLLAGAEELEQFF. The CDR3 nucleotides read TGCAGCGTGCACCTCTTAGCGGGGGCGGAGGAGTTAGAGCAGTTCTTC.